This paragraph covers one T cell receptor beta chain sequence. The data are from a study of human T cells and chemical hapten exposure. TCRdb re-called the RACE reads through MiXCR, storing one row per CDR3 protein. The table records approximately 79,000 distinct CDR3 sequences, around 8.8% of them present only once. Time point: pre-sensitization, week 0. The treatment was: therapeutic diphenylcyclopropenone sensitization with weekly scalp DPC. The drawing of blood occurred before each patch test was applied. Germline CDR1 reads MNHEY; CDR2 reads SVGAGI. V dropped 6 bases and J dropped 3 bases, with 18 bases sitting between them. There are 16 residues in the CDR3.

The chain links TRBV6-5 to TRBJ2-1; D is perhaps TRBD2 (7 bases). This TCR was recovered from a man aged 35 to 55 with alopecia areata. Some clones in this sample may be carry-over from other donors' samples. Source: whole blood, taken in connection with sensitization to the hapten diphenylcyclopropenone (DPC). In nucleotides, the CDR3 is TGTGCCAGCAGACCCGTCGGGGGGCGGCACTACAATGAGCAGTTCTTC. Its protein is CASRPVGGRHYNEQFF.